This T cell receptor beta chain was recorded in a study of PD-1 blockade in mismatch repair-deficient tumors. Turning to the study itself: Patients had around 12 mismatch repair-deficient cancer types, all previously treated and progressing. Findings and caveats of the study: Tumor-resident clones, often undetectable pretreatment in blood, expanded then contracted after pembrolizumab.

Method: immunoSEQ multiplex PCR; TCRdb's copy keeps in-frame clones and lacks some. The table records roughly 37,000 clones, approximately 80% of them present only once. Mismatch repair deficiency was confirmed in all patients, by PCR or immunohistochemistry. TCR sequencing covered a few patients who responded to pembrolizumab. With regard to this clone: Its target is not known.

Germline lookup yields CDR1 SEHNR and CDR2 FQNEAQ (reference sequence). With 5 bases removed from V and 4 bases from J, the gap between germline ends came to 20 bases. The length of the CDR3 is 17 residues. The origin of this receptor is an adult with mismatch repair-deficient cancer. The sequencing used PBMCs, collected 38 weeks after starting pembrolizumab. The chain has TRBV7-9 and TRBJ1-4, with D possibly TRBD1 on 6 matching bases. In DNA, the CDR3 is TGTGCCAGCAGCGGGGGCAGGAGACAAAACCTTAATGAAAAACTGTTTTTT. It encodes CASSGGRRQNLNEKLFF.